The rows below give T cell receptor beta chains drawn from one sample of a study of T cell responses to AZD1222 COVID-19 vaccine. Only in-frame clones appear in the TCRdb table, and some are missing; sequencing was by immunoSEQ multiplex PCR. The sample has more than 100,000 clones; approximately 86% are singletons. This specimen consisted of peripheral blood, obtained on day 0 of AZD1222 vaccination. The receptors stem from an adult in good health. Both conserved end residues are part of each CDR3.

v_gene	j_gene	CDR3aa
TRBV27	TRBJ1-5	CASGTGGQPQHF
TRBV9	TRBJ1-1	CASSAGGTEAFF
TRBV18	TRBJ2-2	CASSPNRGPRAGELFF
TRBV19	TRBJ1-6	CASSYKGSSYNSPLHF
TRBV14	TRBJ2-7	CASSQTGGYEQYF
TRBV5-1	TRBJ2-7	CASSLASTGRSYEQYF
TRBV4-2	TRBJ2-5	CASSQAVRRGQETQYF
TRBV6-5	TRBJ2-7	CATGPSYEQYF
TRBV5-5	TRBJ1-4	CASSLILLGNEKLFF
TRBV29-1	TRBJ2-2	CSVRQGENTGELFF
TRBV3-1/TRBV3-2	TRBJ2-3	CASSQRSGGKPTDTQYF
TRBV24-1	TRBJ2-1	CATSGTGERFQFF
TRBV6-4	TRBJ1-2	CASSEGRSGYTF
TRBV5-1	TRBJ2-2	CASSFTGGTGELFF
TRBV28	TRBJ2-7	CASRWESEQYF
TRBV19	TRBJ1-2	CASQRGATGYTF
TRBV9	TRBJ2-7	CASSPSRGQGGEQYF
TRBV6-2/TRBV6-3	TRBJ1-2	CASSYQYVMNYGYTF
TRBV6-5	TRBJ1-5	CASSRGQQNQPQHF
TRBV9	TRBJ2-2	CASSAPSHGELFF
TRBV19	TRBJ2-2	CASRAWDRFTGGQTGELFF
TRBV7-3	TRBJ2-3	CASSLMPGQGSDTQYF
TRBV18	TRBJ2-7	CASSPQDRSYEQYF
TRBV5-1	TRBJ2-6	CASSLTGGGLTGANVLTF
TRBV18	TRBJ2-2	CASSPRRGPNGGELFF
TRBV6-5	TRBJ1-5	CASRIGQGYQPQHF
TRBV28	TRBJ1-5	CASSLVQADQPQHF